Here is one T cell receptor beta chain with its context. Its antigen is undetermined. This CDR3 has 14 amino acids. The V gene's germline CDR1 is LGHNA and CDR2 YSLEER. Trimming removed 0 bases from V and 5 bases from J, with 10 bases in between. This entry is derived from a study of beta chain features in type 1 diabetes. Study results and limitations: It was among patients, rather than healthy donors, that naive, central memory and Treg TCRB repertoires appeared more similar. At VDJ recombination sites, type 1 diabetes patients had fewer insertions and more deleted nucleotides. For Type 1 diabetes patients, all four CD4+ subsets carried TCRB CDR3s that were moderately but significantly shorter. cDNA sequencing could over-represent cells with high TCR expression.

Reverse transcribing all isolated RNA meant expressed TCRB transcripts were sequenced. The method was immunoSEQ multiplex PCR; TCRdb's version includes in-frame clones alone and lacks a portion of them. The sample carries around 360,000 clones, 10% to 15% recorded once. Sorted CD4+ subsets: naive, central memory, regulatory, stem cell-like memory (CD45RO/CCR7/CD25/CD127/CD95/CD27 panel). The sequence came from a woman in her late teens or twenties with type 1 diabetes. Material for sequencing was naive CD4+ T cells from blood. V and J are TRBV4-3 and TRBJ2-5, with D possibly being TRBD1 (5 bases). In DNA form, the CDR3 reads TGCGCCAGCAGCCAAGAGGGTTCAGGGGAGACCCAGTACTTC. Protein: CASSQEGSGETQYF.